These 15 T cell receptor beta chains were sequenced from one sample in a study of PD-1 blockade in classical Hodgkin lymphoma. Generated by immunoSEQ multiplex PCR, the TCRdb table keeps only in-frame clones and is missing some. This sample carries more than 75,000 clones, under 95% of them seen once, and the ten largest clones take roughly 2%. Time point defined: cycle 4 day 1 (C4D1), after five to seven weeks of nivolumab. The patients all showed relapse after autologous stem cell transplantation, while their brentuximab vedotin exposure varied. The starting material was peripheral blood mononuclear cells (PBMCs), obtained before the fourth cycle of nivolumab. Source of these receptors: a human donor with classical Hodgkin lymphoma.

This chain links TRBV5-1 with TRBJ1-1, with 8 bases that match TRBD1. Germline values: CDR1 SGHRS, CDR2 YFSETQ. This CDR3 has 11 amino acids. Trimming removed 4 bases from V and 10 bases from J; junction bases left unmatched: 3. The CDR3 loop reads CASSPGTGAFF. The CDR3 region has the DNA TGCGCCAGCAGCCCCGGGACAGGAGCTTTCTTT.

This clone was seen a few times. The chain uses TRBV19 and TRBJ1-2; 8 bases fit TRBD1. Germline CDR1 is LNHDA and CDR2 is SQIVND (reference sequence). This CDR3 contains 14 residues. The junction had 4 bases not matched to a gene; V was cut back by 3 bases and J by 4 bases. As DNA, the CDR3 is TGTGCCAGTAGTATTGGACAGGGAGGCTATGGCTACACCTTC. Amino acid sequence: CASSIGQGGYGYTF.

The rearrangement links TRBV27 to TRBJ1-5, with D tentatively TRBD1 (6 bases). Trimming cost V 6 bases and J 3 bases, with 15 bases left between them. The CDR3 is 15 residues long. Germline CDR1 is MNHEY and CDR2 is SMNVEV (reference sequence). The CDR3 here is CASSGGGTNNQPQHF. The CDR3, as DNA: TGTGCCAGCAGCGGAGGGGGGACCAACAATCAGCCCCAGCATTTT.

This clone was detected a few times. The chain couples TRBV7-2 to TRBJ1-5; 8 positions agree with TRBD1. The ends lost 2 bases at V and 11 bases at J; junction bases unmatched: 8. There are 14 residues in the CDR3. From germline, CDR1 is SGHTA and CDR2 FQGNSA. The CDR3 nucleotides read TGTGCCAGCAGCTTAAACAGGGGGAGTGGATCCCAGCATTTT. It specifies CASSLNRGSGSQHF.

This clone appeared a single time. The chain uses TRBV30 and TRBJ1-5; D gene ambiguous. CDR1 and CDR2 from the germline V gene are GTSNPN and SVGIG (reference sequence). This CDR3 region has 12 residues. Trimming cost V 1 base and J 2 bases, with 3 bases left between them. The CDR3 loop is CAWSAGNQPQHF. As DNA, the CDR3 is TGTGCCTGGAGTGCGGGCAATCAGCCCCAGCATTTT.

The V and J genes are TRBV2 and TRBJ1-2, with 10 bases identical to TRBD1. Germline V gives CDR1 SNHLY, CDR2 FYNNEI. The CDR3 totals 15 residues. J lost 0 bases, V lost 6 bases, and 4 bases had no gene match. CDR3 in DNA: TGTGCCAGCAGGGCTGGGACAGGGGCTAACTATGGCTACACCTTC. It codes for CASRAGTGANYGYTF.

The chain joins TRBV15 to TRBJ2-2, with 7 bases matching TRBD1. Germline CDR1 LNHNV, CDR2 YYDKDF (reference sequence). The V and J ends lost 4 bases and 7 bases, in that order; junction bases with no gene match: 6. This CDR3 spans 14 amino acids. The CDR3 DNA sequence: TGTGCCACCAGCAACCACAGGGGTGGCGGGGAGCTGTTTTTT. This translates into CATSNHRGGGELFF.

The V and J genes are TRBV28 and TRBJ2-3, with 10 bases that match TRBD2. V was clipped by 2 bases and J by 3 bases; unmatched bases: 17. Germline V gene data show CDR1 as MDHEN and CDR2 as SYDVKM. This CDR3 spans 20 amino acids. DNA of the CDR3: TGTGCCAGCAGTTTACGGGACCCTAGCGGGAGCCGGGGGACAACAGATACGCAGTATTTT. Translating gives CASSLRDPSGSRGTTDTQYF.

J is TRBJ1-2 and V is TRBV6-4, with D maybe TRBD1 (5 bases). Germline V gene data show CDR1 as MRHNA and CDR2 as SNTAGT. Trimming stripped 4 bases from V and 2 bases from J, with 11 bases between. This CDR3 is built from 14 residues. CDR3 residues: CASSGAGSNYGYTF. The CDR3 region has the DNA TGTGCCAGCAGTGGAGCAGGGTCCAACTATGGCTACACCTTC.

The chain joins TRBV6-5 to TRBJ1-3; tentatively, D is TRBD1 (5 bases). The CDR3 sequence is 14 residues long. V gave up 2 bases and J gave up 2 bases, with 7 bases separating them. From germline, CDR1 is MNHEY and CDR2 SVGAGI. The CDR3 DNA is TGTGCCAGCAGTTACCGGGGACCTGGAAACACCATATATTTT. It specifies CASSYRGPGNTIYF.

This clone appeared a single time. The chain carries TRBV7-3 and TRBJ1-1; D uncertain. Trimming pared 0 bases from V and 4 bases from J, leaving 12 bases between. This CDR3 is 15 amino acids long. Germline V gives CDR1 SGHTA, CDR2 FQGTGA. The CDR3 spells CASSLTFGYGTEAFF. In nucleotides, the CDR3 is TGTGCCAGCAGCTTAACTTTCGGTTACGGCACTGAAGCTTTCTTT.

V usage is TRBV9 and J usage is TRBJ2-2; 9 nucleotides agree with TRBD2. With V trimmed by 3 bases and J by 4 bases, 7 bases remained unmatched. CDR1 SGDLS and CDR2 YYNGEE come from the germline V gene. This CDR3 has 16 amino acids. CDR3 residues: CASSGRDSGSTGELFF. CDR3 DNA: TGTGCCAGCAGCGGACGTGATAGCGGGAGCACCGGGGAGCTGTTTTTT.

DNA of the CDR3: TGCAGCGTTGAAGCCCCGGGACAGACCTACGAGCAGTACTTC. It yields the protein CSVEAPGQTYEQYF. The chain recombines TRBV29-1 with TRBJ2-7; 7 positions match TRBD1. CDR3 size: 14 residues. The germline V gene encodes CDR1 SQVTM and CDR2 ANQGSEA. Trimming cost V 1 base and J 2 bases; bases outside gene matches: 5.

There are a few counts of this clone. This chain uses TRBV28 with TRBJ1-2; TRBD1 is a possible D gene (6 bases). Germline V gene data show CDR1 as MDHEN and CDR2 as SYDVKM. V was shortened by 10 bases and J by 1 base, with 25 bases between the two germline ends. The length of the CDR3 is 17 residues. This CDR3 is CATTQPQLRGGNYGYTF. As DNA, the CDR3 is TGTGCCACCACACAACCCCAATTGAGGGGGGGTAACTATGGCTACACCTTC.

The V call is TRBV10-2, the J call TRBJ2-7; TRBD2 aligns across 8 bases. Unmatched junction bases numbered 5, after V lost 10 bases and J lost 0 bases. CDR3 length: 13 amino acids. Germline values: CDR1 WSHSY, CDR2 SAAADI. This chain's CDR3 is CAITSGDSYEQYF. CDR3 DNA sequence: TGCGCCATCACTAGCGGTGACTCCTACGAGCAGTACTTC.